This T cell receptor beta chain appears in the sequencing data of a study of cytomegalovirus exposure and HLA in healthy donors. Study background: Genotyping of roughly 400 donors showed that around 86% belonged to the Caucasian-associated ancestry cluster.

About this clone itself: Its antigen is unknown.

Study-wide findings and caveats: Later genetic work tied a missense DCLRE1C variant to beta-chain V and J trimming. Specific recognition of CMV antigens was confirmed in vitro for a few chains (all CMV-associated).

Healthy bone marrow donors made up the cohort. PCR employed 60 Vbeta and 13 Jbeta primers. The protocol was immunoSEQ multiplex PCR, while the TCRdb copy is restricted to in-frame clones and leaves out a portion. The sample lists fewer than 350,000 clones; approximately 90% were seen once. The V segment lost 5 bases and the J segment 3 bases; nucleotides outside the gene matches: 8. The CDR3 totals 16 residues. Looked up from germline, CDR1 is LNHDA and CDR2 is SQIVND (reference sequence). Sequenced: PBMCs. The sequence derives from a woman aged 18-29 years in good health and CMV-seronegative. The rearrangement joins TRBV19 to TRBJ2-3; the match to TRBD2 covers 10 bases. The CDR3 loop is CASSGASGGVTDTQYF. CDR3 nucleotide sequence: TGTGCCAGTAGTGGTGCTAGCGGGGGCGTGACAGATACGCAGTATTTT.